The 18 T cell receptor beta chains below all came from one sample that was sequenced in a study of OX40 agonist ivuxolimab in advanced cancers. Libraries were prepared by immunoSEQ multiplex PCR; TCRdb keeps only in-frame clonotypes and omits some of them. The data contain some 90,000 clones, 91% of them singletons. This specimen consisted of CD4+ or CD8+ T cells sorted from blood, obtained in a trial of the OX40 agonist ivuxolimab. The receptors come from an adult with an advanced solid tumor such as melanoma, head and neck, liver or kidney cancer.

The chain carries TRBV7-3 and TRBJ2-2; possibly TRBD1 or TRBD2 for D (6 bases each). This CDR3 is built from 15 residues. In germline, CDR1 is SGHTA, CDR2 FQGTGA. V lost 5 bases and J lost 5, with 15 bases in between. CDR3 coding DNA: TGTGCCAGCAGCCGTACTAGGGGGGCGACCGGGGAGCTGTTTTTT. This translates into CASSRTRGATGELFF.

This sequence joins TRBV2 and TRBJ2-5; 8 positions match TRBD1. Germline V CDR1 and CDR2: SNHLY, FYNNEI. Losses at the gene ends were 6 bases for V and 2 bases for J; bases not matched to a gene: 5. The CDR3 spans 14 residues. The CDR3 bases are TGTGCCAGCAGAGTGGACAGGGTTCAAGAGACCCAGTACTTC. Translating gives CASRVDRVQETQYF.

This chain connects TRBV5-5 to TRBJ1-2; a weak D match, TRBD1 (6 bases). Trimming took off 4 bases at V and 8 bases at J, with 12 bases between the two ends. Germline CDR1 and CDR2: SGHKS and YYEKEE (reference sequence). The CDR3 is 12 residues long. The CDR3 sequence: CASSKQGSGYTF. The CDR3 DNA is TGTGCCAGCAGCAAACAGGGTTCAGGCTACACCTTC.

The chain has TRBV9 and TRBJ1-4; TRBD1 is a possible D gene (5 bases). Germline CDR1 is SGDLS and CDR2 is YYNGEE. The CDR3 spans 14 residues. With 0 bases removed from V and 7 bases from J, the gap between germline ends came to 10 bases. For the CDR3, the DNA is TGTGCCAGCAGCGTAGGAGGGGATCGTGAAAAACTGTTTTTT. This sequence encodes CASSVGGDREKLFF. Full variable domain (missing parts from reference TRBV9 and TRBJ1-4): DSGVTQTPKHLITATGQRVTLRCSPRSGDLSVYWYQQSLDQGLQFLIQYYNGEERAKGNILERFSAQQFPDLHSELNLSSLELGDSALYFCASSVGGDREKLFFGSGTQLSVL.

This clone came up a few times. This rearrangement joins TRBV27 to TRBJ2-4; D uncertain. V dropped 4 bases and J dropped 8 bases, with 12 bases sitting between them. The CDR3 is 13 amino acids. Germline-derived CDR1 and CDR2 are MNHEY and SMNVEV (reference sequence). Here the CDR3 reads CASSSVGAYIQYF. CDR3 DNA: TGTGCCAGCAGTTCCGTTGGAGCTTACATTCAGTACTTC.

V and J are TRBV11-2 and TRBJ2-7, with a weak D call TRBD1 (5 bases). Trimming took 1 base from V and 0 from J, leaving 13 bases between them. This CDR3 comprises 16 residues. The germline gives CDR1 SGHAT, CDR2 FQNNGV. The CDR3 spells CASSLGGGAGSYEQYF. CDR3 in DNA: TGTGCCAGCAGCTTAGGGGGTGGGGCTGGCTCCTACGAGCAGTACTTC.

This chain uses TRBV4-3 with TRBJ1-2; the D is unclear. This CDR3 has 15 amino acids. The V gene's germline CDR1 is LGHNA and CDR2 YSLEER. V shed 0 bases and J shed 4 bases, with 12 bases lying between them. This chain's CDR3 is CASSQDAQGSYGYTF. The DNA for the CDR3 is TGCGCCAGCAGCCAAGATGCTCAAGGCAGCTATGGCTACACCTTC.

The chain has TRBV10-3 and TRBJ2-7, with 11 bases matching TRBD2. This CDR3 has 14 residues. Germline V CDR1 and CDR2: ENHRY, SYGVKD. Trimming cost V 6 bases and J 6 bases; bases outside gene matches: 7. For the CDR3, the DNA is TGTGCCATCAGGGGGCTAGCGGGAGGTGGCGAGCAGTACTTC. This codes for CAIRGLAGGGEQYF.

This rearrangement joins TRBV9 to TRBJ2-3; 12 bases agree with TRBD2. Per the germline V gene, CDR1 is SGDLS and CDR2 is YYNGEE. This CDR3 spans 20 amino acids. The junction had 14 bases not matched to a gene; V was cut back by 2 bases and J by 1 base. In DNA form, the CDR3 reads TGTGCCAGCAGCGTCCGTCCGGGACTAGCGGGTTCCCTTGGCACAGATACGCAGTATTTT. It specifies CASSVRPGLAGSLGTDTQYF.

The CDR3 DNA reads TGTGCCAGCAGTTTATCCCGAGCGTCGGATACGCAGTATTTT. Translated: CASSLSRASDTQYF. The rearrangement links TRBV27 to TRBJ2-3; D unclear. The germline CDR1 and CDR2 sequences are MNHEY and SMNVEV (reference sequence). CDR3 size: 14 residues. The germline V and J ends were trimmed by 0 bases and 6 bases, with 10 bases remaining between them.

This chain connects TRBV15 to TRBJ1-2; tentative D call: TRBD1 (6 bases). CDR3 length: 14 residues. Trimming shortened V by 0 bases and J by 6 bases, and 11 bases separated the two germline ends. Germline V gene lookup returns CDR1 LNHNV and CDR2 YYDKDF (reference sequence). DNA of the CDR3: TGTGCCACCAGCAGAGAAACGTACAGGGATGGCTACACCTTC. Its protein product is CATSRETYRDGYTF. The full variable domain, rest sourced from reference TRBV15 and TRBJ1-2, is DAMVIQNPRYQVTQFGKPVTLSCSQTLNHNVMYWYQQKSSQAPKLLFHYYDKDFNNEADTPDNFQSRRPNTSFCFLDIRSPGLGDTAMYLCATSRETYRDGYTFGSGTRLTVV.

The rearrangement uses TRBV7-9 and TRBJ2-2, with 7 bases that match TRBD2. The CDR3 totals 14 residues. Germline lookup yields CDR1 SEHNR and CDR2 FQNEAQ (reference sequence). Unmatched junction bases numbered 5, after V lost 3 bases and J lost 7 bases. The CDR3 DNA sequence: TGTGCCAGCAGCTTTCAAGCGGGAAACGGGGAGCTGTTTTTT. It encodes CASSFQAGNGELFF.

The chain links TRBV2 to TRBJ2-1, with 11 bases matching TRBD2. Unmatched junction bases numbered 6, after V lost 6 bases and J lost 2 bases. The CDR3 extends over 16 amino acids. From germline, CDR1 is SNHLY and CDR2 FYNNEI. This CDR3 is CASRTLAGGAYNEQFF. In DNA form, the CDR3 reads TGTGCCAGCAGAACCCTAGCGGGAGGCGCCTACAATGAGCAGTTCTTC.

V and J are TRBV14 and TRBJ2-1, with no clear D. V lost 6 bases and J lost 0, with 9 bases in between. CDR3 length: 14 amino acids. The germline gives CDR1 SGHDN, CDR2 FVKESK. This chain's CDR3 is CASRGESSYNEQFF. In DNA form, the CDR3 reads TGTGCCAGCAGGGGCGAGAGCTCCTACAATGAGCAGTTCTTC.

The CDR3 here is CASSMAGVSTDTQYF. The CDR3 DNA reads TGTGCCAGCAGTATGGCGGGGGTTAGCACAGATACGCAGTATTTT. The chain couples TRBV6-6 to TRBJ2-3; 7 nucleotides match TRBD2. The CDR3 totals 15 residues. Trimming took 5 bases from V and 0 from J; bases not matched to a gene: 5. In germline, CDR1 is MNHNY, CDR2 SVGAGI (reference sequence).

This chain uses TRBV11-3 with TRBJ1-1; D is ambiguous. This CDR3 contains 15 residues. Trimming shortened V by 0 bases and J by 2 bases, and 10 bases separated the two germline ends. Germline-derived CDR1 and CDR2 are SGHNT and YENEEA. The CDR3 nucleotides are TGTGCCAGCAGCTTAGAGAGGACCCGCAACACTGAAGCTTTCTTT. Amino acid sequence: CASSLERTRNTEAFF. The full variable domain, with the rest looked up from reference TRBV11-3 and TRBJ1-1, is EAGVVQSPRYKIIEKKQPVAFWCNPISGHNTLYWYLQNLGQGPELLIRYENEEAVDDSQLPKDRFSAERLKGVDSTLKIQPAELGDSAVYLCASSLERTRNTEAFFGQGTRLTVV.

V usage is TRBV27 and J usage is TRBJ2-7; D is uncertain. Trimming left V 7 bases short and J 3 bases short, with 19 bases between. Germline assignment: CDR1 MNHEY and CDR2 SMNVEV (reference sequence). There are 15 residues in the CDR3. The CDR3 nucleotides read TGTGCCAGCACCCGAAACGGCCTGGTGGGCTACGAGCAGTACTTC. Translating it yields CASTRNGLVGYEQYF.

V and J are TRBV19 and TRBJ1-2; no reliable D call. The CDR3 has 14 residues. The germline V gene has CDR1 LNHDA and CDR2 SQIVND (reference sequence). The V gene lost 2 bases and the J gene lost 5 bases, with 12 bases spanning the gap. CDR3 in amino acids: CASSISSGSYGYTF. Written as DNA, the CDR3 is TGTGCCAGTAGTATATCATCGGGGTCATATGGCTACACCTTC. The full variable domain, with the rest looked up from reference TRBV19 and TRBJ1-2, is DGGITQSPKYLFRKEGQNVTLSCEQNLNHDAMYWYRQDPGQGLRLIYYSQIVNDFQKGDIAEGYSVSREKKESFPLTVTSAQKNPTAFYLCASSISSGSYGYTFGSGTRLTVV.